The rows below give T cell receptor beta chains drawn from one sample of a study of control samples from healthy donors and cancer patients. The method was immunoSEQ multiplex PCR; TCRdb's version includes in-frame clones alone and lacks a portion of them. Counted here are fewer than 250,000 clones, about nine tenths occurring once; the ten biggest clones make up about 2%. The specimen was blood. These receptors all come from a man younger than 45 in good health. CDR3s include the opening cysteine and the closing phenylalanine or tryptophan. Each record gives: clone size, D gene, V gene, J gene, CDR3 protein, CDR3 DNA. A D gene is named only where the DNA matches it firmly. Size is omitted from some rows. Given values are once, few, many or a class for expanded clones.

abundance: once
d_gene: -
v_gene: TRBV5-1
j_gene: TRBJ1-1
CDR3aa: CASSLEGKKNTEAFF
CDR3nt: TGCGCCAGCAGCTTGGAGGGGAAAAAGAACACTGAAGCTTTCTTT

abundance: -
d_gene: TRBD1
v_gene: TRBV5-6
j_gene: TRBJ2-7
CDR3aa: CASSLYRDRPSF
CDR3nt: TGTGCCAGCAGCTTGTACAGGGACAGGCCCTCTTTC

abundance: -
d_gene: TRBD1
v_gene: TRBV5-8
j_gene: TRBJ1-1
CDR3aa: CASSLAGGVMNTEAFF
CDR3nt: TGTGCCAGCAGCTTAGCAGGGGGGGTCATGAACACTGAAGCTTTCTTT

abundance: -
d_gene: TRBD2
v_gene: TRBV5-1
j_gene: TRBJ2-1
CDR3aa: CASSSGLASYNEQFF
CDR3nt: TGCGCCAGCAGCTCGGGACTAGCGAGTTACAATGAGCAGTTCTTC

abundance: -
d_gene: -
v_gene: TRBV4-1
j_gene: TRBJ1-1
CDR3aa: CASSRPGATGTEAFF
CDR3nt: TGCGCCAGCAGCCGGCCAGGGGCGACGGGCACTGAAGCTTTCTTT

abundance: -
d_gene: TRBD2
v_gene: TRBV2
j_gene: TRBJ2-7
CDR3aa: CASIGTSGEGNF
CDR3nt: TGTGCCAGCATCGGGACTAGCGGGGAGGGGAACTTC

abundance: -
d_gene: TRBD2
v_gene: TRBV3-1/TRBV3-2
j_gene: TRBJ2-3
CDR3aa: CASSQAGGWGITDTQYF
CDR3nt: TGTGCCAGCAGCCAAGCGGGGGGATGGGGTATCACAGATACGCAGTATTTT

abundance: -
d_gene: -
v_gene: TRBV5-4
j_gene: TRBJ1-6
CDR3aa: CASSSTSNSPLHF
CDR3nt: TGTGCCAGCAGCTCGACTTCGAATTCACCCCTCCACTTT

abundance: -
d_gene: -
v_gene: TRBV10-2
j_gene: TRBJ2-7
CDR3aa: CASSESGPRFGEQYF
CDR3nt: TGCGCCAGCAGTGAGTCCGGCCCTCGGTTTGGGGAGCAGTACTTC

abundance: -
d_gene: TRBD1
v_gene: TRBV25-1
j_gene: TRBJ1-2
CDR3aa: CASIGQGARGYTF
CDR3nt: TGTGCCAGCATCGGACAGGGCGCCCGAGGCTACACCTTC

abundance: -
d_gene: TRBD1
v_gene: TRBV10-2
j_gene: TRBJ2-3
CDR3aa: CASSGETGGSRTDTQYF
CDR3nt: TGCGCCAGCAGTGGAGAAACAGGGGGTAGTCGCACAGATACGCAGTATTTT

abundance: -
d_gene: TRBD1
v_gene: TRBV5-5
j_gene: TRBJ1-6
CDR3aa: CASSLRQGGSYNSPLHF
CDR3nt: TGTGCCAGCAGCTTAAGACAGGGCGGCTCCTATAATTCACCCCTCCACTTT

abundance: -
d_gene: TRBD1
v_gene: TRBV7-9
j_gene: TRBJ1-3
CDR3aa: CASSLKLAGGGSGNTIYF
CDR3nt: TGTGCCAGCAGCTTAAAACTGGCAGGGGGCGGCTCTGGAAACACCATATATTTT

abundance: -
d_gene: TRBD1
v_gene: TRBV7-7
j_gene: TRBJ2-1
CDR3aa: CASSLGTGANNEQFF
CDR3nt: TGTGCCAGCAGCCTTGGGACAGGGGCCAACAATGAGCAGTTCTTC

abundance: -
d_gene: -
v_gene: TRBV14
j_gene: TRBJ2-7
CDR3aa: CASSLMRWAVNEQYF
CDR3nt: TGTGCCAGCAGCCTCATGAGGTGGGCAGTAAACGAGCAGTACTTC

abundance: -
d_gene: -
v_gene: TRBV6-4
j_gene: TRBJ2-1
CDR3aa: CASSSDYSTNEQFF
CDR3nt: TGTGCCAGCAGCTCGGACTACTCGACTAATGAGCAGTTCTTC